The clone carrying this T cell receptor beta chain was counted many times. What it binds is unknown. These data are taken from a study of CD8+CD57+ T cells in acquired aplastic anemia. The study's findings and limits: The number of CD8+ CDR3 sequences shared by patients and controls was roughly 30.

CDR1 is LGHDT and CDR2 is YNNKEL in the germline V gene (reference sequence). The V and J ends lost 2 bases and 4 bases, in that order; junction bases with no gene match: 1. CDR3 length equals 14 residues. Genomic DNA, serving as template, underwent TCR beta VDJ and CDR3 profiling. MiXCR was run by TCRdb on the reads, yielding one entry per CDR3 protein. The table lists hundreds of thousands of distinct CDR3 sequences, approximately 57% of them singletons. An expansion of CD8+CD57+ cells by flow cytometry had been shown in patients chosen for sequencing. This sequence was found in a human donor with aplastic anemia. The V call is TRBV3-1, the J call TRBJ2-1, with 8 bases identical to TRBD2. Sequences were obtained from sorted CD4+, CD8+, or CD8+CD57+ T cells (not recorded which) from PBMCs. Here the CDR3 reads CASSQQRGYNEQFF. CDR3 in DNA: TGTGCCAGCAGCCAACAGCGGGGGTACAATGAGCAGTTCTTC.